This T cell receptor beta chain was sequenced for a study of T-cell reconstitution after alpha-beta-depleted transplantation in children (dated by TCRdb to the mid-2010s). Describing the broader study: T-cell immune reconstitution after TCRalphabeta/CD19-depleted allogeneic hematopoietic cell transplantation in children was quantitatively tracked in the study by means of TCR repertoire profiling.

Its CDR3 holds 14 amino acids, cysteine through phenylalanine. The sequence is cut down to CDR3 DNA, 42 bases in frame from base 1. V was cut back by 3 bases and J by 8 bases, leaving a gap of 14 bases between them. As encoded in the germline V gene, CDR1 is SGHRS while CDR2 is YFSETQ. General study outcomes and caveats: Hyperexpanded clone frequencies declined over subsequent months; after one year, T-cell counts and TCRbeta diversity were mostly attributed to newly produced T cells. Apparently early alphabetaT-cell count recovery about two months after transplant reportedly relied on only several hundred rapidly expanded clones derived from non-depleted graft cells. In some patients, the high TCRbeta diversity seen at day 60 was put down to recipient T cells and intrathymic progenitors that had survived conditioning.

Turning to this clonotype: Its antigen is unknown. Base qualities are missing; no much larger clone stands one base away.

The library was produced with PCR. Sequenced on an Illumina HiSeq 2500. TCR library preparation used molecular barcoding, with unique molecular identifiers applied to normalize quantification of the TCRbeta repertoire. TCRdb cleaned the public reads at Q25 with fastp, built clones with MiXCR and kept in-frame beta chains. Each entry merges the rows of one CDR3 protein and shows their most common DNA and genes. The sample contains approximately 650,000 distinct CDR3 sequences, approximately 14% of them found a single time. The ten largest clonotypes hold 0.79% of the sample. According to the study, the label for this sample's treatment or condition signals: allogeneic hematopoietic cell transplantation with graft depleted of TCRalphabeta T cells and CD19 B cells. The transplant recipients were children given TCRalphabeta/CD19-depleted allogeneic hematopoietic cell grafts.

The starting material was PBMCs, obtained before TCRalphabeta/CD19-depleted stem cell transplant. The sequence links TRBV5-1 to TRBJ1-4; the D gene assignment is ambiguous. The clonotype was recovered from a girl aged 2 to 9 with congenital amegakaryocytic thrombocytopenia, due to receive a stem cell transplant. The DNA sequence is as follows: TGCGCCAGCAGCTCCCAGGAAGGAAGCGAAAAACTGTTTTTT. Translated, this is CASSSQEGSEKLFF.